Presented here are 18 T cell receptor beta chains from one specimen sequenced in a study of T-cell reconstitution after alpha-beta-depleted transplantation in children. The TCRbeta library incorporated unique molecular identifiers. From the PCR reads, TCRdb called clonotypes with MiXCR, one entry per CDR3 protein. The repertoire holds roughly 160,000 distinct CDR3 sequences, with roughly 10% as singletons. This material consisted of PBMCs, taken before TCRalphabeta/CD19-depleted stem cell transplant. These receptors were taken from a boy between 2 and 15 years old with acute myeloid leukemia, due to receive a stem cell transplant.

This clonotype appeared many times. This sequence joins TRBV20-1 and TRBJ1-6; D remains unclear. The CDR3 is made up of 13 amino acids. V was trimmed by 3 bases and J by 7 bases, leaving 10 bases between them. Germline lookup yields CDR1 DFQATT and CDR2 SNEGSKA (reference sequence). The CDR3 coding sequence is TGCAGTGCTAGGTCAGGCGGGAATTCACCCCTCCACTTT. It translates to CSARSGGNSPLHF.

This clonotype has a count of ten or more. The chain is built from TRBV12-3 or TRBV12-4 and TRBJ1-4; TRBD1 is a possible D gene (6 bases). This CDR3 spans 18 amino acids. V was trimmed by 5 bases and J by 3 bases, leaving 22 bases between them. The CDR3 region has the DNA TGTGCCAGCAGTCCCCTACCGGCAGAGAACAGGGCTAATGAAAAACTGTTTTTT. Residues: CASSPLPAENRANEKLFF.

Judged by abundance, this clonotype is medium-sized. V is TRBV28 and J is TRBJ2-7, with 7 bases lining up with TRBD1. V shed 6 bases and J 4 bases; nucleotides not matched to a gene: 21. Germline V gene sequence: CDR1 MDHEN, CDR2 SYDVKM. The CDR3 length is 18 residues. The CDR3 loop is CASSLQLRGRYLLYEQYF. CDR3 in DNA: TGTGCCAGCAGCTTACAACTCAGGGGGAGATACCTACTGTACGAGCAGTACTTC.

Ten or more counts support this clonotype. The chain has TRBV12-3 or TRBV12-4 and TRBJ2-7, with D perhaps matching TRBD1 (5 bases). Trimming took 3 bases from V and 0 from J, leaving 9 bases between them. This CDR3 has 14 residues. Written as DNA, the CDR3 is TGTGCCAGCAGTTTCGACAGAAGCTCCTACGAGCAGTACTTC. This sequence encodes CASSFDRSSYEQYF.

This clonotype was observed many times. V gene TRBV4-2 combines with J gene TRBJ2-3, with D possibly being TRBD2 (6 bases). Per germline, CDR1 LGHNA and CDR2 YNFKEQ. V was clipped by 0 bases and J by 3 bases, with 13 bases between them. The CDR3 runs 16 residues. CDR3 amino acids: CASSQDYRDWTDTQYF. The CDR3 region has the DNA TGTGCCAGCAGCCAAGATTACCGGGACTGGACAGATACGCAGTATTTT.

This clonotype was found many times. V usage is TRBV12-3 or TRBV12-4 and J usage is TRBJ2-7; tentatively, D is TRBD1 (5 bases). The CDR3 covers 14 residues. Trimming shortened V by 2 bases and J by 6 bases, and 14 bases separated the two germline ends. CDR3 nucleotides: TGTGCCAGCAGTTTAAACTGGGGCCGAGGCGAGCAGTACTTC. Translation: CASSLNWGRGEQYF.

With regard to this clonotype: This may be a read error, as it is one base from a much larger clone. The chain has TRBV5-1 and TRBJ1-1, with D uncertain. V lost 4 bases to trimming and J lost 7 bases, with 14 bases between them. This CDR3 comprises 13 residues. CDR1 and CDR2 (germline): SGHRS, YFSETQ. The CDR3 coding sequence is TGCGCCAGCAGCCCACAAGACGGGAGTGAAGCTTTCTTT. Translated, it gives CASSPQDGSEAFF.

A remark on this clonotype: A much larger clone differs by one base, so this may be a read error. The rearrangement uses TRBV12-3 or TRBV12-4 and TRBJ1-1; TRBD1 might be the D (5 bases). There are 18 residues in the CDR3. Here the CDR3 DNA reads TGTACCAGCAGTTTAGGGTCGGGCAGGGCGGGGATGTACACTGAAGCTTTCTTT. Its translation: CTSSLGSGRAGMYTEAFF.

This clonotype was seen repeatedly, ten times or more. The chain is built from TRBV28 and TRBJ1-5; no reliable D call. The V end was cut by 1 base, the J end by 15 bases, with 13 bases between. The CDR3 length is 12 residues. Per the germline V gene, CDR1 is MDHEN and CDR2 is SYDVKM. The CDR3 nucleotides are TGTGCCAGCAGTTTATCCGGCGTGGCATGGCATTTT. This sequence encodes CASSLSGVAWHF.

This clonotype was counted ten times or more. At one end, the junction sequence differs from germline, possibly due to a read error. This chain links TRBV5-5 with TRBJ2-5; D ambiguous. Germline-derived CDR1 and CDR2 are SGHKS and YYEKEE (reference sequence). This CDR3 is 15 amino acids long. The CDR3 here is CASSLSPTSLEAQYF. For the CDR3, the DNA is TGTGCCAGCAGCTTAAGCCCCACCTCATTAGAGGCCCAGTACTTC.

This clonotype was counted at least ten times. The J gene is TRBJ2-5, the V gene TRBV4-3; 7 bases agree with TRBD1. With V trimmed by 4 bases and J by 2 bases, 25 bases remained unmatched. The germline gives CDR1 LGHNA, CDR2 YSLEER. The CDR3 has 21 amino acids. Here the CDR3 reads CASSPTGQWDRRVRTQETQYF. The CDR3, as DNA: TGCGCCAGCAGCCCTACGGGACAGTGGGACCGTCGGGTGCGAACACAAGAGACCCAGTACTTC.

This clonotype was counted at least ten times. The chain links TRBV20-1 to TRBJ1-1; no firm D call. Looked up from germline, CDR1 is DFQATT and CDR2 is SNEGSKA (reference sequence). The CDR3 has 15 residues. V lost 3 bases and J lost 1, with 15 bases in between. The CDR3 protein is CSASNPRRPNTEAFF. CDR3 bases: TGCAGTGCTAGTAACCCCCGGCGGCCGAACACTGAAGCTTTCTTT.

This clonotype was observed many times. This chain joins TRBV21-1 and TRBJ2-4; the tabulated D call, TRBD2, remains unverified against the DNA. TRBV21-1 has pseudogene status. The CDR3 extends over 17 amino acids. The CDR3 DNA is TGTGCCAGCAGCACTGAACTAGCCCAGGGAGCCAAAAACATTCAGTACTTC. Amino acids: CASSTELAQGAKNIQYF.

This clonotype was counted at least ten times. The V and J genes are TRBV9 and TRBJ2-1, with TRBD2 identical over 8 bases. The germline gives CDR1 SGDLS, CDR2 YYNGEE. V shed 3 bases and J 5 bases; nucleotides not matched to a gene: 7. The CDR3 has 15 residues. This CDR3 is CASSATGGGHNEQFF. The CDR3 bases are TGTGCCAGCAGCGCCACCGGGGGGGGGCACAATGAGCAGTTCTTC.

This clonotype showed up many times. The CDR3 DNA reads as TGTGCCAGCAGCCCCAACGGCCAGGAACTATCTGGGGCCAACGTCCTGACTTTC. Translating gives CASSPNGQELSGANVLTF. V gene TRBV11-1 combines with J gene TRBJ2-6, with D unclear. The CDR3 sequence is 18 residues long. V was pared by 5 bases and J by 1 base, with 18 bases between. Per germline, CDR1 SGHAT and CDR2 FQDESV (reference sequence).

This clonotype appeared many times. The rearrangement uses TRBV27 and TRBJ2-7; no firm D call. This CDR3 has 11 residues. In germline, CDR1 is MNHEY, CDR2 SMNVEV (reference sequence). The V gene lost 2 bases and the J gene lost 6 bases, with 5 bases spanning the gap. CDR3 in amino acids: CASSLPPEQYF. Here the CDR3 DNA reads TGTGCCAGCAGTTTACCCCCCGAGCAGTACTTC.

The rearrangement links TRBV21-1 to TRBJ2-7; the table calls TRBD1, which could not be checked here. TRBV21-1 has pseudogene status. This CDR3 has 13 residues. CDR3: CASSRDKYYEQYF. The CDR3 nucleotides are TGTGCCAGCAGCAGGGACAAATACTACGAGCAGTACTTC.

This clonotype appeared many times. The rearrangement joins TRBV29-1 to TRBJ1-1, with no clear D. V lost 5 bases to trimming and J lost 0 bases, with 16 bases between them. Germline assignment: CDR1 SQVTM and CDR2 ANQGSEA. This CDR3 region has 15 residues. CDR3 in amino acids: CSVISRQYLNTEAFF. CDR3 bases: TGCAGCGTTATTAGTCGACAATACTTGAACACTGAAGCTTTCTTT.